Listed below are T cell receptor beta chains from one sample, sequenced in a study of blood T cell repertoires in COVID-19. Using immunoSEQ multiplex PCR, the repertoire was profiled, and TCRdb retains in-frame clones only, with some absent. The data contain more than 120,000 clones, 89% of them seen just once; the ten biggest clones take up around 1.5%. Specimen: peripheral blood. These receptors were taken from a human donor in a cohort sampled during active COVID-19. Both conserved end residues are part of each CDR3. The D gene is left open where the match is weak. The size field is filled for only some rows; it gives once, few, many or a size class.

j_gene: TRBJ2-3
abundance: .
v_gene: TRBV9
d_gene: TRBD2
CDR3aa: CASSARGGQTDTQYF
CDR3nt: TGTGCCAGCAGCGCCCGCGGGGGGCAGACAGATACGCAGTATTTT

j_gene: TRBJ1-1
abundance: .
v_gene: TRBV7-2
d_gene: .
CDR3aa: CASSLVAEAFF
CDR3nt: TGTGCCAGCAGCTTAGTCGCTGAAGCTTTCTTT

j_gene: TRBJ2-4
abundance: .
v_gene: TRBV19
d_gene: .
CDR3aa: CATSQLAKNIQYF
CDR3nt: TGTGCCACCTCCCAACTAGCCAAAAACATTCAGTACTTC

j_gene: TRBJ1-4
abundance: .
v_gene: TRBV11-1
d_gene: TRBD1
CDR3aa: CASSRQGHSTNEKLFF
CDR3nt: TGTGCCAGCAGCCGACAGGGACATTCAACTAATGAAAAACTGTTTTTT

j_gene: TRBJ2-1
abundance: .
v_gene: TRBV29-1
d_gene: .
CDR3aa: CSVARAWTRSYNEQFF
CDR3nt: TGCAGCGTTGCCAGGGCGTGGACCAGATCCTACAATGAGCAGTTCTTC

j_gene: TRBJ1-1
abundance: .
v_gene: TRBV9
d_gene: .
CDR3aa: CASSVVTGNTEAFF
CDR3nt: TGTGCCAGCAGCGTAGTCACGGGGAACACTGAAGCTTTCTTT

j_gene: TRBJ2-2
abundance: .
v_gene: TRBV5-1
d_gene: .
CDR3aa: CASRPGPRGAGTGELFF
CDR3nt: TGCGCCAGCAGGCCGGGGCCTCGGGGGGCCGGCACCGGGGAGCTGTTTTTT

j_gene: TRBJ1-5
abundance: .
v_gene: TRBV18
d_gene: .
CDR3aa: CASSPYRDSNQPQHF
CDR3nt: TGTGCCAGCTCACCCTACAGAGATAGCAATCAGCCCCAGCATTTT

j_gene: TRBJ1-2
abundance: .
v_gene: TRBV29-1
d_gene: .
CDR3aa: CSVDFMGSLNYGYTF
CDR3nt: TGCAGCGTTGATTTTATGGGGAGTCTAAACTATGGCTACACCTTC

j_gene: TRBJ2-3
abundance: .
v_gene: TRBV7-2
d_gene: .
CDR3aa: CASSAAGWGNRKWGTQYF
CDR3nt: TGTGCCAGCAGCGCTGCGGGTTGGGGAAATAGGAAGTGGGGTACGCAGTATTTT

j_gene: TRBJ2-1
abundance: once
v_gene: TRBV6-5
d_gene: TRBD1
CDR3aa: CASSYSTGTGDNEQFF
CDR3nt: TGTGCCAGCAGTTACTCGACCGGGACAGGGGACAATGAGCAGTTCTTC

j_gene: TRBJ2-7
abundance: .
v_gene: TRBV6-5
d_gene: .
CDR3aa: CASSTSREQYF
CDR3nt: TGTGCCAGCTCAACTTCGCGAGAGCAGTACTTC

j_gene: TRBJ1-4
abundance: .
v_gene: TRBV9
d_gene: TRBD1
CDR3aa: CASSVAGQGDEKLFF
CDR3nt: TGTGCCAGCAGCGTAGCCGGACAGGGAGACGAAAAACTGTTTTTT

j_gene: TRBJ1-2
abundance: once
v_gene: TRBV19
d_gene: .
CDR3aa: CASSIRGIHYGYTF
CDR3nt: TGTGCCAGTAGTATTCGGGGAATTCACTATGGCTACACCTTC

j_gene: TRBJ2-5
abundance: .
v_gene: TRBV9
d_gene: TRBD2
CDR3aa: CASSGGGVRETQYF
CDR3nt: TGTGCCAGCAGTGGTGGGGGGGTACGGGAGACCCAGTACTTC

j_gene: TRBJ2-3
abundance: .
v_gene: TRBV3-1/TRBV3-2
d_gene: TRBD2
CDR3aa: CASSPSGTSVTDTQYF
CDR3nt: TGTGCCAGCAGCCCATCCGGGACTAGCGTCACAGATACGCAGTATTTT

j_gene: TRBJ1-4
abundance: .
v_gene: TRBV2
d_gene: .
CDR3aa: CASNLMTDSNEKLFF
CDR3nt: TGTGCCAGCAACCTTATGACAGACTCTAATGAAAAACTGTTTTTT

j_gene: TRBJ1-1
abundance: .
v_gene: TRBV5-5
d_gene: .
CDR3aa: CASSFVGRLNTEAFF
CDR3nt: TGTGCCAGCAGCTTTGTGGGCAGGTTGAACACTGAAGCTTTCTTT

j_gene: TRBJ2-4
abundance: .
v_gene: TRBV5-1
d_gene: TRBD2
CDR3aa: CASSLRTSLNIQYF
CDR3nt: TGCGCCAGCAGCTTACGGACTAGCCTAAACATTCAGTACTTC

j_gene: TRBJ2-7
abundance: .
v_gene: TRBV7-8
d_gene: .
CDR3aa: CASSVGELYEQYF
CDR3nt: TGTGCCAGCAGCGTCGGGGAACTCTACGAGCAGTACTTC

j_gene: TRBJ1-2
abundance: .
v_gene: TRBV7-2
d_gene: .
CDR3aa: CASSPPWPSSNYGYTF
CDR3nt: TGTGCCAGCAGCCCCCCCTGGCCCTCCTCTAACTATGGCTACACCTTC

j_gene: TRBJ2-1
abundance: .
v_gene: TRBV21-1
d_gene: .
CDR3aa: CASSRNPPNGGAGEQFF
CDR3nt: TGTGCCAGCAGCAGAAACCCTCCCAACGGGGGGGCCGGTGAGCAGTTCTTC

j_gene: TRBJ2-2
abundance: .
v_gene: TRBV4-1
d_gene: TRBD1
CDR3aa: CASSQELAGGSNTGELFF
CDR3nt: TGCGCCAGCAGCCAAGAGTTGGCAGGGGGCTCGAACACCGGGGAGCTGTTTTTT

j_gene: TRBJ2-7
abundance: .
v_gene: TRBV19
d_gene: .
CDR3aa: CASSISRNEQYF
CDR3nt: TGTGCCAGTAGTATCTCTCGTAACGAGCAGTACTTC

j_gene: TRBJ1-2
abundance: .
v_gene: TRBV30
d_gene: .
CDR3aa: CAWSYRTLKGYTF
CDR3nt: TGTGCCTGGAGTTACAGAACTCTAAAAGGCTACACCTTC

j_gene: TRBJ1-4
abundance: .
v_gene: TRBV5-1
d_gene: TRBD1
CDR3aa: CASSPGTGGTNEKLFF
CDR3nt: TGCGCCAGCAGCCCAGGGACAGGTGGGACTAATGAAAAACTGTTTTTT

j_gene: TRBJ1-1
abundance: once
v_gene: TRBV19
d_gene: TRBD1
CDR3aa: CASRRGTLNTEAFF
CDR3nt: TGTGCCAGCCGCAGGGGGACCCTGAACACTGAAGCTTTCTTT

j_gene: TRBJ2-1
abundance: .
v_gene: TRBV6-5
d_gene: TRBD2
CDR3aa: CASIAGGRGEQFF
CDR3nt: TGTGCCAGCATAGCGGGGGGGCGGGGTGAGCAGTTCTTC

j_gene: TRBJ2-1
abundance: .
v_gene: TRBV19
d_gene: .
CDR3aa: CASSIGQTAYNEQFF
CDR3nt: TGTGCCAGTAGTATCGGACAGACTGCATACAATGAGCAGTTCTTC

j_gene: TRBJ1-2
abundance: .
v_gene: TRBV29-1
d_gene: .
CDR3aa: CSVDFSRDYGYTF
CDR3nt: TGCAGCGTTGATTTTTCCAGGGACTATGGCTACACCTTC

j_gene: TRBJ2-2
abundance: .
v_gene: TRBV4-1
d_gene: TRBD1
CDR3aa: CASSQGQGGTGELFF
CDR3nt: TGCGCCAGCAGCCAAGGACAGGGTGGGACCGGGGAGCTGTTTTTT

j_gene: TRBJ1-2
abundance: once
v_gene: TRBV7-2
d_gene: TRBD1
CDR3aa: CASSPGGTGGNGYTF
CDR3nt: TGTGCCAGCAGCCCCGGCGGGACAGGGGGCAATGGCTACACCTTC

j_gene: TRBJ2-2
abundance: few
v_gene: TRBV4-3
d_gene: .
CDR3aa: CASSQDTGRGTGELFF
CDR3nt: TGCGCCAGCAGCCAAGATACGGGTCGGGGCACCGGGGAGCTGTTTTTT

j_gene: TRBJ2-3
abundance: .
v_gene: TRBV7-7
d_gene: TRBD2
CDR3aa: CASSPSGTSGGRGTQYF
CDR3nt: TGTGCTAGCAGCCCTTCCGGGACTAGCGGGGGTCGGGGTACGCAGTATTTT

j_gene: TRBJ2-3
abundance: once
v_gene: TRBV27
d_gene: .
CDR3aa: CASRDDLRGDTQYF
CDR3nt: TGTGCCAGCAGGGACGACCTGCGGGGAGATACGCAGTATTTT

j_gene: TRBJ1-4
abundance: once
v_gene: TRBV6-6
d_gene: TRBD1
CDR3aa: CASSSDRGEGYEKLFF
CDR3nt: TGTGCCAGCAGTTCCGACAGGGGAGAGGGATATGAAAAACTGTTTTTT

j_gene: TRBJ1-2
abundance: .
v_gene: TRBV7-2
d_gene: TRBD1
CDR3aa: CASSLVSGQGEQGGYTF
CDR3nt: TGTGCCAGCAGCTTAGTGTCTGGACAGGGGGAACAAGGAGGCTACACCTTC

j_gene: TRBJ2-5
abundance: .
v_gene: TRBV12-3/TRBV12-4
d_gene: TRBD1
CDR3aa: CARTGVGQETQYF
CDR3nt: TGTGCCCGGACAGGGGTCGGACAAGAGACCCAGTACTTC

j_gene: TRBJ1-4
abundance: .
v_gene: TRBV5-1
d_gene: .
CDR3aa: CASSPRTTNEKLFF
CDR3nt: TGCGCCAGCAGCCCCCGTACAACTAATGAAAAACTGTTTTTT

j_gene: TRBJ1-3
abundance: .
v_gene: TRBV6-6
d_gene: .
CDR3aa: CATSGSGNTIYF
CDR3nt: TGTGCCACCAGCGGCTCTGGAAACACCATATATTTT

j_gene: TRBJ2-7
abundance: .
v_gene: TRBV12-3/TRBV12-4
d_gene: TRBD2
CDR3aa: CASSLGGEQYF
CDR3nt: TGTGCCAGCAGTCTGGGGGGGGAGCAGTACTTC

j_gene: TRBJ1-5
abundance: .
v_gene: TRBV6-2/TRBV6-3
d_gene: .
CDR3aa: CASSTGMENQPQHF
CDR3nt: TGTGCCAGCAGCACAGGGATGGAGAATCAGCCCCAGCATTTT